These 5 T cell receptor beta chains came from one sample sequenced in a study of blood T cell repertoires in COVID-19. Some clones are missing from TCRdb's copy, which holds only in-frame ones; the method was immunoSEQ multiplex PCR. Of about 87,000 clones listed, about four fifths are singletons. Source material: peripheral blood. All receptors come from a woman aged 70-85 years with acute or convalescent COVID-19.

As for this clone: This sample includes further DNA sequences coding for the same CDR3. The chain uses TRBV18 and TRBJ1-1, with D unclear. Germline V gene sequence: CDR1 KGHSH, CDR2 LQKENI. The CDR3 loop spans 13 amino acids. V gave up 2 bases and J gave up 1 base, with 5 bases separating them. The DNA of the CDR3 is TGTGCCAGCTCACCAGCCGGGAACACTGAAGCTTTCTTT. This gives the protein CASSPAGNTEAFF.

This clone was seen only once. The chain carries TRBV7-2 and TRBJ2-1, with D possibly being TRBD1 (6 bases). The germline V gene encodes CDR1 SGHTA and CDR2 FQGNSA. The CDR3 runs 16 residues. With 0 bases removed from V and 3 bases from J, the gap between germline ends came to 12 bases. The CDR3 coding sequence is TGTGCCAGCAGCTTAGCAAACAGGGTGGACTACAATGAGCAGTTCTTC. Protein: CASSLANRVDYNEQFF.

The chain has TRBV2 and TRBJ1-6; 7 bases match TRBD1. J was trimmed by 9 bases and V by 4 bases; bases with no gene match: 9. Germline CDR1 is SNHLY and CDR2 is FYNNEI. This CDR3 is built from 15 residues. The DNA for the CDR3 is TGTGCCAGCAGTGGGCCGACAGGGACTGGTTCACCCCTCCACTTT. This sequence encodes CASSGPTGTGSPLHF.

The chain uses TRBV5-1 and TRBJ1-2; D is undetermined. This CDR3 is built from 14 residues. V was cut by 0 bases and J by 8 bases, with 14 bases left in between. Germline lookup yields CDR1 SGHRS and CDR2 YFSETQ. Here the CDR3 reads CASSLGLPGVGYTF. DNA for the CDR3: TGCGCCAGCAGCTTGGGCCTTCCGGGAGTGGGCTACACCTTC.

The chain joins TRBV30 to TRBJ2-3, with D possibly TRBD2 on 5 matching bases. The length of the CDR3 is 17 residues. V was pared by 0 bases and J by 2 bases, with 18 bases between. The germline V gene has CDR1 GTSNPN and CDR2 SVGIG (reference sequence). The DNA of the CDR3 is TGTGCCTGGAGTGTACTTGTTATGAAGGGAGACACAGATACGCAGTATTTT. Its protein is CAWSVLVMKGDTDTQYF. The whole variable domain, filled in from reference TRBV30 and TRBJ2-3, reads SQTIHQWPATLVQPVGSPLSLECTVEGTSNPNLYWYRQAAGRGLQLLFYSVGIGQISSEVPQNLSASRPQDRQFILSSKKLLLSDSGFYLCAWSVLVMKGDTDTQYFGPGTRLTVL.